The rows below give T cell receptor beta chains drawn from one sample of a study of blood T cell repertoires in COVID-19. Repertoires were generated with immunoSEQ multiplex PCR, while TCRdb's copy carries only in-frame clones and drops some. In the table there are fewer than 300,000 clones, around four fifths of which are singletons. Source material: peripheral blood. These receptors were taken from a woman between 65 and 79 years old with active or convalescent COVID-19. Each CDR3 is given with its conserved first and last residue. The D gene is left open where the match is weak. Clone size is shown for a subset of rows, as once, few, many or a class of expanded clone.

v_gene,abundance,d_gene,j_gene,CDR3nt,CDR3aa
TRBV6-4,-,TRBD1,TRBJ1-1,TGTGCCAGCAGTTACGAGGAGGGGGCGACTGAAGCTTTCTTT,CASSYEEGATEAFF
TRBV9,-,TRBD2,TRBJ2-3,TGTGCCAGCAGCGCTACTAGCGGGAGGGACACAGATACGCAGTATTTT,CASSATSGRDTDTQYF
TRBV7-9,-,TRBD2,TRBJ2-7,TGTGCCAGCAGACAAGGACTAGCGGGGGGCCCGAGCTCCTACGAGCAGTACTTC,CASRQGLAGGPSSYEQYF
TRBV9,-,TRBD2,TRBJ2-1,TGTGCCAGCAGCACCTTAGCGGGAGGAGGATACAATGAGCAGTTCTTC,CASSTLAGGGYNEQFF
TRBV9,-,TRBD2,TRBJ2-3,TGTGCCAGCAGCGCACTAGCGGGGGATGCGGATACGCAGTATTTT,CASSALAGDADTQYF
TRBV5-1,once,-,TRBJ2-6,TGCGCCAGCAGCCTCAGGCCGGGGTCTGGGGCCAACGTCCTGACTTTC,CASSLRPGSGANVLTF
TRBV7-9,-,-,TRBJ1-2,TGTGCCAGCAGCCCCCCGGACTATGGCTACACCTTC,CASSPPDYGYTF
TRBV5-1,-,TRBD1,TRBJ1-1,TGCGCCAGCAGCCCCCTTCACGGGACAGAGAACACTGAAGCTTTCTTT,CASSPLHGTENTEAFF
TRBV5-1,-,TRBD1,TRBJ2-7,TGCGCCAGCAGCTTCCAGGGGGACTCCTACGAGCAGTACTTC,CASSFQGDSYEQYF
TRBV6-2/TRBV6-3,-,TRBD2,TRBJ2-5,TGTGCCAGCAGTTACTTGGGACTAGCTCAAGAGACCCAGTACTTC,CASSYLGLAQETQYF
TRBV29-1,-,-,TRBJ2-3,TGCAGCGTTACTCGCGACACAGATACGCAGTATTTT,CSVTRDTDTQYF
TRBV7-9,-,-,TRBJ1-2,TGTGCCAGCAGCTCCGACAGGATCTATGGCTACACCTTC,CASSSDRIYGYTF
TRBV7-2,-,TRBD2,TRBJ2-5,TGTGCCAGCAGCCAACGGCGGGGGGCGGAGACCCAGTACTTC,CASSQRRGAETQYF
TRBV18,-,TRBD1,TRBJ1-6,TGTGCCAGCTCACCGCGGACAGGGGGAGATAATTCACCCCTCCACTTT,CASSPRTGGDNSPLHF
TRBV5-1,-,-,TRBJ1-2,TGCGCCAGCAGCAGCAGGGAAACCTATGGCTACACCTTC,CASSSRETYGYTF
TRBV4-3,once,TRBD2,TRBJ2-1,TGCGCCAGCAGCCAAGCGCCGGGACTATCCTACAATGAGCAGTTCTTC,CASSQAPGLSYNEQFF
TRBV6-2/TRBV6-3,-,TRBD1,TRBJ2-7,TGTGCCAGCAGTAAGTGGGGACAGGGGGAGCGCCAGCAGTACTTC,CASSKWGQGERQQYF
TRBV10-3,once,TRBD1,TRBJ2-6,TGTGCCATCAGCGGGGGACAGGGGGCCTCAGGGGCCAACGTCCTGACTTTC,CAISGGQGASGANVLTF
TRBV29-1,-,-,TRBJ1-2,TGCAGCGCGGGGGAAGGGAGAGGCTACACCTTC,CSAGEGRGYTF
TRBV5-4,-,TRBD2,TRBJ2-2,TGTGCCAGCAGCCGAGGACTAGCGGATAACACCGGGGAGCTGTTTTTT,CASSRGLADNTGELFF
TRBV5-1,-,TRBD1,TRBJ2-3,TGCGCCAGCCGAAAGGACAGGGAGTATCTTACAGATACGCAGTATTTT,CASRKDREYLTDTQYF
TRBV27,-,TRBD2,TRBJ2-7,TGTGCCAGCAGGTCGGGAGGAGTAGCGGGGTACGAGCAGTACTTC,CASRSGGVAGYEQYF
TRBV19,-,-,TRBJ1-5,TGTGCCAGTACGCGTGGCAATCAGCCCCAGCATTTT,CASTRGNQPQHF
TRBV2,few,-,TRBJ1-6,TGTGCCAGCAGTATGGGGGGATCGACTTCACCCCTCCACTTT,CASSMGGSTSPLHF
TRBV18,-,-,TRBJ2-5,TGTGCCAGCTCACCGTGGGCAGGCGAAGAGACCCAGTACTTC,CASSPWAGEETQYF
TRBV6-6,-,TRBD1,TRBJ1-1,TGTGCCAGCAGAACGCGACAGGGGTTCGGTGAAGCTTTCTTT,CASRTRQGFGEAFF
TRBV7-9,-,-,TRBJ1-2,TGTGCCAGCAGCTCTCTTCAGGGTCCGACCTATGGCTACACCTTC,CASSSLQGPTYGYTF
TRBV28,-,-,TRBJ1-5,TGTGCCAGCAGTACGTACTATCAGCCCCAGCATTTT,CASSTYYQPQHF
TRBV6-5,-,-,TRBJ1-1,TGTGCCAGCAGCTCCGGGGGTTACCCGAACACTGAAGCTTTCTTT,CASSSGGYPNTEAFF